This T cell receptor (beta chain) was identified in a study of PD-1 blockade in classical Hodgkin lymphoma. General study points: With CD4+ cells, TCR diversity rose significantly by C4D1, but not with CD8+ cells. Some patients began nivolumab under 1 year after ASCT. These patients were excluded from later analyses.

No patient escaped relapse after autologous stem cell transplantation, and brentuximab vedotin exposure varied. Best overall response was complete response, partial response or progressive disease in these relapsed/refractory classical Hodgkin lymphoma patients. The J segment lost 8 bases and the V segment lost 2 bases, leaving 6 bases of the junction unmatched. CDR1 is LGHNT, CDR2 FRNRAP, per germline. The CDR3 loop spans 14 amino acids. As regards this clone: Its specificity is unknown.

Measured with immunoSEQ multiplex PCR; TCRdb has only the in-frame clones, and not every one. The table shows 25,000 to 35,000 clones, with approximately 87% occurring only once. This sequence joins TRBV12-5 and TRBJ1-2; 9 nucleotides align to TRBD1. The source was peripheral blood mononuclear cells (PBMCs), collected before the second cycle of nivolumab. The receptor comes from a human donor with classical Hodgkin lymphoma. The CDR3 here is CASGLRTGARGYTF. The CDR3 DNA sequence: TGTGCTAGTGGTTTGCGGACAGGGGCTCGCGGCTACACCTTC.